This T cell receptor (beta chain) derives from a study of blood T cell repertoires in COVID-19 (TCRdb year 2020). Turning to the overall study: The collaborator samples originated in the United States, Italy and Spain and spanned the acute and convalescent phases of COVID-19. The material from the prospective study consisted of cDNA or gDNA derived from T cells, B-cell-depleted T cells, or PBMCs. Deeply sampled blood TCRbeta repertoires from subjects exposed to, actively infected with, or recovered from COVID-19 were included in the dataset. The repertoires were released in a freely available public database meant as a resource for research on the immune response to SARS-CoV-2. The samples were drawn from two sources: the first 160 participants of the ongoing ImmuneRACE study, and some 1,300 subjects contributed by 6 global collaborators. A de-identified subject ID, COVID-19 status, age in years and sex were almost always included in the sample metadata. Where available, HLA class I and class II types were obtained from metadata supplied by the sample provider rather than from assay-based typing. Beyond this particular receptor, the publication reports: The quantity of clinical and demographic metadata differed by source and by participant and was supplied without curation.

Collaborating institutions collected whole blood in K2EDTA tubes following their own protocols. For TCRbeta analysis, collaborator samples were shipped as frozen whole blood, as isolated PBMCs, or as DNA extracted from either sample type. Points on this clone: Its antigen target is currently unknown. It has no much larger one-base neighbor in the sample; base qualities were not kept.

TCRbeta CDR3 regions were amplified from genomic DNA using the immunoSEQ Assay, a bias-controlled multiplex PCR. The study's processing was this. The number of nucleated cells in each sample was estimated by amplification of reference gene primers within the assay. To quantify the absolute abundance of each unique TCRbeta CDR3 rearrangement, sequence reads were collapsed and filtered. For each sample, productive Simpson clonality was calculated as the square root of Simpson's diversity index across productive rearrangements. TCRdb provides this immuneACCESS table in a form limited to in-frame rearrangements. Some clones are lacking; in checked studies, under half of them reflect an unresolved V gene, and why the rest are absent is not known. D and trimming were read from the DNA, whereas the V and J calls and clone size are those reported in that table. Here the sample has around 250,000 clones; roughly nine tenths occur a single time. Less than 8% of the sample lies in the top ten.

The CDR3 contains 14 residues, cysteine and phenylalanine counted. Only CDR3 DNA remains: 42 bases, in frame from the first base. V loses 4 bases at its end and J loses 9 bases; junction bases beyond the gene matches: 5. The germline V gene yields SGHTA for CDR1 and FQGNSA for CDR2. The chain was built from TRBV7-2 and TRBJ1-6, and 8 junctional nucleotides match TRBD1. The receptor's source is a man aged 55 to 70 with acute or convalescent COVID-19. The sequencing input was peripheral blood. The CDR3 loop reads CASSYDRGSSPLHF. The DNA sequence is TGTGCCAGCAGCTATGACAGGGGTAGTTCACCCCTCCACTTT.